These T cell receptor beta chains were read from a single sample in a study of OX40 agonist ivuxolimab in advanced cancers. Profiled with immunoSEQ multiplex PCR; TCRdb holds only in-frame clones, not every one. Of roughly 41,000 clones listed, 70% to 85% are singletons. The source material was CD4+ or CD8+ T cells sorted from blood, sampled in a trial of the OX40 agonist ivuxolimab. The source of these receptors is an adult with an advanced solid tumor such as melanoma, head and neck, liver or kidney cancer. CDR3s include the opening cysteine and the closing phenylalanine or tryptophan. D genes are given only for firm matches. The size entry is marked missing in some rows and otherwise reads once, few, many or a size class.

CDR3aa: CASSRLLRPYEQYF; CDR3nt: TGTGCCAGCAGCCGACTTTTGCGGCCCTACGAGCAGTACTTC; abundance: once; v_gene: TRBV7-2; j_gene: TRBJ2-7; d_gene: .
CDR3aa: CASSLAAGVVRYEQYF; CDR3nt: TGTGCCAGCAGCTTAGCCGCTGGGGTAGTCCGATACGAGCAGTACTTC; abundance: once; v_gene: TRBV7-9; j_gene: TRBJ2-7; d_gene: .
CDR3aa: CASSYSQEGGHGYTF; CDR3nt: TGTGCCAGCAGTTACTCCCAGGAGGGGGGGCATGGCTACACCTTC; abundance: few; v_gene: TRBV6-5; j_gene: TRBJ1-2; d_gene: .
CDR3aa: CASSLSSGIGEQYF; CDR3nt: TGTGCCAGCAGCTTGAGCAGCGGGATAGGCGAGCAGTACTTC; abundance: few; v_gene: TRBV5-6; j_gene: TRBJ2-7; d_gene: TRBD2
CDR3aa: CASSLAAFEAFF; CDR3nt: TGTGCCAGCAGCTTGGCCGCGTTTGAAGCTTTCTTT; abundance: once; v_gene: TRBV5-6; j_gene: TRBJ1-1; d_gene: .
CDR3aa: CASSISGGRALGGANVLTF; CDR3nt: TGTGCCAGTAGTATAAGCGGCGGGAGGGCCCTCGGGGGGGCCAACGTCCTGACTTTC; abundance: .; v_gene: TRBV19; j_gene: TRBJ2-6; d_gene: TRBD2
CDR3aa: CSVEDALPGQQLF; CDR3nt: TGCAGCGTTGAAGACGCGCTACCGGGACAGCAACTCTTC; abundance: .; v_gene: TRBV29-1; j_gene: TRBJ2-7; d_gene: TRBD1
CDR3aa: CASSRPQAGGPDTQYF; CDR3nt: TGTGCCAGCAGCCGTCCTCAAGCGGGAGGGCCGGATACGCAGTATTTT; abundance: .; v_gene: TRBV7-8; j_gene: TRBJ2-3; d_gene: TRBD2
CDR3aa: CASSQETQYF; CDR3nt: TGTGCCAGCAGCCAAGAGACCCAGTACTTC; abundance: .; v_gene: TRBV2; j_gene: TRBJ2-5; d_gene: .
CDR3aa: CASSPRPIGSTDTQYF; CDR3nt: TGTGCCAGCAGTCCCCGCCCCATTGGCAGCACAGATACGCAGTATTTT; abundance: .; v_gene: TRBV6-4; j_gene: TRBJ2-3; d_gene: .
CDR3aa: CASSQVRGLATNEKLFF; CDR3nt: TGCGCCAGCAGCCAAGTCAGGGGGCTCGCAACTAATGAAAAACTGTTTTTT; abundance: few; v_gene: TRBV4-3; j_gene: TRBJ1-4; d_gene: TRBD1
CDR3aa: CASSFHTTGEQYF; CDR3nt: TGTGCCAGCAGCTTTCACACGACGGGCGAGCAGTACTTC; abundance: .; v_gene: TRBV11-2; j_gene: TRBJ2-7; d_gene: .
CDR3aa: CASSQERGSVGGYTF; CDR3nt: TGCGCCAGCAGCCAAGAAAGGGGGTCTGTCGGTGGCTACACCTTC; abundance: few; v_gene: TRBV4-3; j_gene: TRBJ1-2; d_gene: .
CDR3aa: CASSLSGGSTDIQYF; CDR3nt: TGTGCCAGCAGTTTATCTGGCGGGAGTACGGACATTCAGTACTTC; abundance: .; v_gene: TRBV28; j_gene: TRBJ2-4; d_gene: TRBD2
CDR3aa: CASSLGIAGKGELFF; CDR3nt: TGCGCCAGCAGCCTCGGGATAGCGGGAAAGGGGGAGCTGTTTTTT; abundance: .; v_gene: TRBV4-3; j_gene: TRBJ2-2; d_gene: TRBD2
CDR3aa: CASSPRANTEAFF; CDR3nt: TGTGCCAGCTCACCACGGGCGAACACTGAAGCTTTCTTT; abundance: .; v_gene: TRBV18; j_gene: TRBJ1-1; d_gene: .